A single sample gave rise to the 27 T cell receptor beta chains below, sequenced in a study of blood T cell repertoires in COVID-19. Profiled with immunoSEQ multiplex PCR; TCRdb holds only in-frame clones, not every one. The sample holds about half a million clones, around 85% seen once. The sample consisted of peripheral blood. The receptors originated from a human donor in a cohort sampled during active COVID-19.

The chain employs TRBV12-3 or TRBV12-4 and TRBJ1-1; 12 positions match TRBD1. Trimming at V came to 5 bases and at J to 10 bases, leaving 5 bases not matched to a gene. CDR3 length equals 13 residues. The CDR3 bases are TGTGCCAGCAGTCCGGGGGACAGGGGGCCAGCTTTCTTT. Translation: CASSPGDRGPAFF.

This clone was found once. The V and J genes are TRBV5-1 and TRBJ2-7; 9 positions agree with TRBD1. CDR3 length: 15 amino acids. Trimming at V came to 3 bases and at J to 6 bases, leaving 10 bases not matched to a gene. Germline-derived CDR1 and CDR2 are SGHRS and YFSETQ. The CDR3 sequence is CASSSGDRAFGEQYF. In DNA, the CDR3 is TGCGCCAGCAGCTCAGGGGACAGGGCGTTCGGCGAGCAGTACTTC.

CDR3 region: CASSLVVRVQPQHF. In DNA form, the CDR3 reads TGTGCCAGCAGCTTAGTGGTTCGAGTTCAGCCCCAGCATTTT. The V call is TRBV7-8, the J call TRBJ1-5; no clear D. Germline lookup yields CDR1 SGHVS and CDR2 FQNEAQ. The length of the CDR3 is 14 residues. The V and J ends lost 1 base and 6 bases respectively, with 10 bases between them.

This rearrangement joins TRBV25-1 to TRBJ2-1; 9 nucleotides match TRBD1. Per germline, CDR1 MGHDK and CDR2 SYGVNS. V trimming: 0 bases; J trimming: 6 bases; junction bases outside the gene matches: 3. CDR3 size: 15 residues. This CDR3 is CASSEYGTGFNEQFF. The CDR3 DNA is TGTGCCAGCAGTGAATACGGGACAGGGTTCAATGAGCAGTTCTTC. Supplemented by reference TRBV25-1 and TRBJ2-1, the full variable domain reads EADIYQTPRYLVIGTGKKITLECSQTMGHDKMYWYQQDPGMELHLIHYSYGVNSTEKGDLSSESTVSRIRTEHFPLTLESARPSHTSQYLCASSEYGTGFNEQFFGPGTRLTVL.

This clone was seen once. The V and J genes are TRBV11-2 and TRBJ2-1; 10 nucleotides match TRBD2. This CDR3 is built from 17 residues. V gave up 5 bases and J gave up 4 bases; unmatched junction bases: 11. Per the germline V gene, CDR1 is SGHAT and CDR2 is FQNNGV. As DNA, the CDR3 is TGTGCCAGCAGCCCCGCCGCTAGCGGGAGCTCTTACAATGAGCAGTTCTTC. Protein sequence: CASSPAASGSSYNEQFF. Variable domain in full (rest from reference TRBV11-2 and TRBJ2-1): EAGVAQSPRYKIIEKRQSVAFWCNPISGHATLYWYQQILGQGPKLLIQFQNNGVVDDSQLPKDRFSAERLKGVDSTLKIQPAKLEDSAVYLCASSPAASGSSYNEQFFGPGTRLTVL.

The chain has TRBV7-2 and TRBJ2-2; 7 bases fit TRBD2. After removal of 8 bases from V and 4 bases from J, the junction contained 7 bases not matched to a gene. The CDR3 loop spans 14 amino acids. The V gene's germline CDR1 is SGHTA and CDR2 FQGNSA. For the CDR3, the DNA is TGTGCCAGCCCCCGGGAGGCAGGCACCGGGGAGCTGTTTTTT. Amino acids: CASPREAGTGELFF.

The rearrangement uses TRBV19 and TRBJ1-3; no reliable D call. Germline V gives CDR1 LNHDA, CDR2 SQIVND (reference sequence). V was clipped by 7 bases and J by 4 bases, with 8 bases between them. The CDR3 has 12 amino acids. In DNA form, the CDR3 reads TGTGCCAGTATCTCTCTGGGAAACACCATATATTTT. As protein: CASISLGNTIYF.

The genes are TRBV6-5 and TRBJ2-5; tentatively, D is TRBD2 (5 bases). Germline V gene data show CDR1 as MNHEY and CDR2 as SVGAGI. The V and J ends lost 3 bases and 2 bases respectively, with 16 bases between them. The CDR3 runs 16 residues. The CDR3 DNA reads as TGTGCCAGCAGTTATTGGGGTGGAGGCCGGCAAGAGACCCAGTACTTC. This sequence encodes CASSYWGGGRQETQYF.

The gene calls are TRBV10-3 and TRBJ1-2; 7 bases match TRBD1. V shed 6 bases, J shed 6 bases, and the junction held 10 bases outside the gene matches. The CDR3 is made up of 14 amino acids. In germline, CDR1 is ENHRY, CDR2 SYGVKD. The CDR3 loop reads CAIRRAQGLDGYTF. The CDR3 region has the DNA TGTGCCATCAGACGAGCACAGGGGCTCGATGGCTACACCTTC.

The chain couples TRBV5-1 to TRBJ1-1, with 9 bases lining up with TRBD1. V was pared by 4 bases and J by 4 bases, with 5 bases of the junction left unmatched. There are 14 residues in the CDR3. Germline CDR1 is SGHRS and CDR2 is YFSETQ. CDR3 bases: TGCGCCAGCAGCCCCGGGACAGGGTTCACTGAAGCTTTCTTT. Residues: CASSPGTGFTEAFF.

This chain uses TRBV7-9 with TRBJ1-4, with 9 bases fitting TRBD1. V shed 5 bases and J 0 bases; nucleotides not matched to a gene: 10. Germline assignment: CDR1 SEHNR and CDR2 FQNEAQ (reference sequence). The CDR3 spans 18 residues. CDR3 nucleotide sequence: TGTGCCAGCAGCCGGACGACAGGGGGGATAGCAACTAATGAAAAACTGTTTTTT. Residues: CASSRTTGGIATNEKLFF.

The CDR3 DNA reads TGTGCCAGCAGCCCGAGGACAAGCGGGGATACGCAGTATTTT. Protein: CASSPRTSGDTQYF. The chain employs TRBV7-9 and TRBJ2-3; tentative D call: TRBD2 (6 bases). CDR1 SEHNR and CDR2 FQNEAQ come from the germline V gene (reference sequence). V was pared by 5 bases and J by 6 bases, with 15 bases between. The CDR3 loop spans 14 amino acids.

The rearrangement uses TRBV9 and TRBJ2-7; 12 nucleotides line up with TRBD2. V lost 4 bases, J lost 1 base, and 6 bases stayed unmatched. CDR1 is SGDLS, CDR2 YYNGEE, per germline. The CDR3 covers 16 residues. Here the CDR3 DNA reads TGTGCCAGCAGCCCAAGACTAGCGGGAGCGTCCTACGAGCAGTACTTC. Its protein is CASSPRLAGASYEQYF.

The CDR3 loop reads CASAIGSTNEKLFF. The CDR3, as DNA: TGTGCCAGTGCCATCGGGTCAACTAATGAAAAACTGTTTTTT. The chain employs TRBV19 and TRBJ1-4; D gene unclear. Between the trimmed V and J ends, which lost 8 bases and 0 bases, there was a span of 10 bases. This CDR3 contains 14 residues. CDR1 and CDR2 from the germline V gene are LNHDA and SQIVND (reference sequence).

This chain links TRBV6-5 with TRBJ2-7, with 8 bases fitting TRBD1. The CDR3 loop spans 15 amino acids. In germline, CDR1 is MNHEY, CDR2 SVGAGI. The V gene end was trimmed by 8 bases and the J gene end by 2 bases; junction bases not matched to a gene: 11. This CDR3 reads CASGDRGIVTYEQYF. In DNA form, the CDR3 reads TGTGCCAGCGGCGACAGGGGAATCGTAACCTACGAGCAGTACTTC.

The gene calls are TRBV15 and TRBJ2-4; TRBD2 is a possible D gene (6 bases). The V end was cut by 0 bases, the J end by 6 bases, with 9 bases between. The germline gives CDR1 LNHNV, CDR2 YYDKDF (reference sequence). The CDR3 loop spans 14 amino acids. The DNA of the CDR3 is TGTGCCACCAGCAGAGATATCGGGGGAAACATTCAGTACTTC. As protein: CATSRDIGGNIQYF.

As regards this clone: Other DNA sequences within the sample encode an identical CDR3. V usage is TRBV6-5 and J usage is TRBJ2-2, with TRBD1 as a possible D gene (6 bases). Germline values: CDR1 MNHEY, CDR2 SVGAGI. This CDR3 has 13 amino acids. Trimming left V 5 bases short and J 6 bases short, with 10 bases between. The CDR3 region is CASSRQVPGELFF. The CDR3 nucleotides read TGTGCCAGCAGTCGACAGGTCCCCGGGGAGCTGTTTTTT.

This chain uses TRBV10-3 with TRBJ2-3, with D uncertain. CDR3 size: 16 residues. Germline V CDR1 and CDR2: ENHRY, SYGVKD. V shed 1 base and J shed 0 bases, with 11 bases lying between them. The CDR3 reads CAISEFPSASTDTQYF. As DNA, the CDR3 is TGTGCCATCAGTGAGTTCCCCAGTGCTAGCACAGATACGCAGTATTTT.

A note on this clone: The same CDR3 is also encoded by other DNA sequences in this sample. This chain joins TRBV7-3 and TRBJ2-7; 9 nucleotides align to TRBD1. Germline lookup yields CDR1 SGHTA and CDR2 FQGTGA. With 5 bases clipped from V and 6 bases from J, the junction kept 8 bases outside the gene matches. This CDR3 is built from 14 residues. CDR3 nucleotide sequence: TGTGCCAGCAGCCCCCGGGACAGGGTGGGCGAGCAGTACTTC. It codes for CASSPRDRVGEQYF. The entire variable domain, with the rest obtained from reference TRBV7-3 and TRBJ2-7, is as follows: GAGVSQTPSNKVTEKGKYVELRCDPISGHTALYWYRQSLGQGPEFLIYFQGTGAADDSGLPNDRFFAVRPEGSVSTLKIQRTERGDSAVYLCASSPRDRVGEQYFGPGTRLTVT.

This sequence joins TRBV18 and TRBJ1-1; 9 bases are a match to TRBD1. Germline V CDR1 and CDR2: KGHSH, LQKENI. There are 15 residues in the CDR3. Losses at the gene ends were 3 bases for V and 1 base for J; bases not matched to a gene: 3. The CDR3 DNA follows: TGTGCCAGCTCACCCACAGGGGGCGCGAACACTGAAGCTTTCTTT. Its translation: CASSPTGGANTEAFF. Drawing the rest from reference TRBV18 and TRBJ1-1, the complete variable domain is NAGVMQNPRHLVRRRGQEARLRCSPMKGHSHVYWYRQLPEEGLKFMVYLQKENIIDESGMPKERFSAEFPKEGPSILRIQQVVRGDSAAYFCASSPTGGANTEAFFGQGTRLTVV.

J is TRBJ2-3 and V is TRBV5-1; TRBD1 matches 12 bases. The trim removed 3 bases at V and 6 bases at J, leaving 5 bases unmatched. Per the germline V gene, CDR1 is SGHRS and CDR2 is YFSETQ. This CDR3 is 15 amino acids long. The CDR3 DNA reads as TGCGCCAGCAGCTCGGGACAGGGGGCGGGTGATACGCAGTATTTT. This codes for CASSSGQGAGDTQYF. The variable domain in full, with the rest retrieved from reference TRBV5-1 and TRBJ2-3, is KAGVTQTPRYLIKTRGQQVTLSCSPISGHRSVSWYQQTPGQGLQFLFEYFSETQRNKGNFPGRFSGRQFSNSRSEMNVSTLELGDSALYLCASSSGQGAGDTQYFGPGTRLTVL.

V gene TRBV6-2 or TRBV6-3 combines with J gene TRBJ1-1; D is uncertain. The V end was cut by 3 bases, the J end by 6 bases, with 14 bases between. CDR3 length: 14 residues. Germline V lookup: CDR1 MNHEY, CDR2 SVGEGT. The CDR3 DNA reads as TGTGCCAGCAGTTATTCAGGACTAAAGCCTGAAGCTTTCTTT. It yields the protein CASSYSGLKPEAFF.

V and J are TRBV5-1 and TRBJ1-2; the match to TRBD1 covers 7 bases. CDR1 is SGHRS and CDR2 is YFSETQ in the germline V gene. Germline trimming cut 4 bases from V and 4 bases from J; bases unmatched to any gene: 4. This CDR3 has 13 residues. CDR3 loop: CASSQDRVYGYTF. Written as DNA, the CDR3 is TGCGCCAGCAGCCAAGACAGGGTCTATGGCTACACCTTC.

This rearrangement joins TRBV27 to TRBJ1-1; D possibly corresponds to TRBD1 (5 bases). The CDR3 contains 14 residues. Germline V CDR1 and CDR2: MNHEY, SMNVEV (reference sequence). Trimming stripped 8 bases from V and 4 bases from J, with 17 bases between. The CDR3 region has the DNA TGTGCCAGCGGGATGTTGGGGGGGGGCACTGAAGCTTTCTTT. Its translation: CASGMLGGGTEAFF.

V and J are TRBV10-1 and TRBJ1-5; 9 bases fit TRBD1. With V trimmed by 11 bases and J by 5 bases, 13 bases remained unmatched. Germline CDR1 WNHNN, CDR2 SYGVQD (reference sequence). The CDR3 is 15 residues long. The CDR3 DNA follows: TGCGCCCAGAGGAGACCGGGACAGGGTGATCAGCCCCAGCATTTT. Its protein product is CAQRRPGQGDQPQHF.

CDR3 in DNA: TGTGCCAGCAGCCAGGGACTAGCGGGAGCTACGAGCTCCTACAATGAGCAGTTCTTC. Translated: CASSQGLAGATSSYNEQFF. This chain connects TRBV3-1 (or the pseudogene TRBV3-2) to TRBJ2-1; 14 nucleotides agree with TRBD2. With 3 bases clipped from V and 0 bases from J, the junction kept 7 bases outside the gene matches. Looked up from germline, CDR1 is LGHDT and CDR2 is YNNKEL (reference sequence). The CDR3 has 19 amino acids.

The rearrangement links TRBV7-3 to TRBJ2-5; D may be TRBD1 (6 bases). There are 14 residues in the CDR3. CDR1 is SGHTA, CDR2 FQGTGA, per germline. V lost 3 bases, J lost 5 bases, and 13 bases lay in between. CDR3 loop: CASSFLGQRETQYF. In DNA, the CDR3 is TGTGCCAGCAGCTTTCTCGGACAGAGGGAGACCCAGTACTTC.